The 10 T cell receptor beta chains given below trace back to one sample, sequenced in a study of follicular helper T cells after annual influenza vaccination. Regarding time point: 2015-2016 season, 7 days after influenza vaccination. Profiled with immunoSEQ multiplex PCR; TCRdb holds only in-frame clones, not every one. The repertoire holds about 1,000 clones, with around 84% as singletons. This material consisted of CXCR5+ CD38- circulating T follicular helper cells from blood, taken 7 days after influenza vaccination. Subset specified: circulating Tfh, non-naive CD4+CXCR5+PD-1+ (ICOS+CD38+ or ICOS-CD38-). These receptors originate from an adult who received the influenza vaccine.

The chain links TRBV19 to TRBJ1-1; weak D call: TRBD1 (6 bases). The CDR3 runs to 14 residues. Trimming stripped 5 bases from V and 0 bases from J, with 10 bases between. Germline lookup yields CDR1 LNHDA and CDR2 SQIVND (reference sequence). Here the CDR3 DNA reads TGTGCCAGTAGTTCCCAGGGGATGAACACTGAAGCTTTCTTT. This sequence encodes CASSSQGMNTEAFF. The variable domain in full, completed from reference TRBV19 and TRBJ1-1, reads DGGITQSPKYLFRKEGQNVTLSCEQNLNHDAMYWYRQDPGQGLRLIYYSQIVNDFQKGDIAEGYSVSREKKESFPLTVTSAQKNPTAFYLCASSSQGMNTEAFFGQGTRLTVV.

This chain links TRBV9 with TRBJ2-1, with D perhaps matching TRBD1 or TRBD2 (5 bases each). V was cut by 0 bases and J by 6 bases, with 19 bases left in between. CDR3 length: 17 residues. Germline V gene data show CDR1 as SGDLS and CDR2 as YYNGEE. For the CDR3, the DNA is TGTGCCAGCAGCGTAGCGTCCGGGACCCTAAAGGGCAATGAGCAGTTCTTC. This encodes CASSVASGTLKGNEQFF.

This clone has only one observation. The chain links TRBV18 to TRBJ2-3, with 15 bases matching TRBD2. Germline assignment: CDR1 KGHSH and CDR2 LQKENI. V lost 3 bases to trimming and J lost 5 bases; unmatched junction nucleotides: 6. There are 17 residues in the CDR3. The CDR3 sequence is CASSPGGTSGRKDTQYF. The CDR3 coding sequence is TGTGCCAGCTCACCGGGAGGGACTAGCGGGAGGAAAGATACGCAGTATTTT. The variable domain in full, with the rest retrieved from reference TRBV18 and TRBJ2-3, is NAGVMQNPRHLVRRRGQEARLRCSPMKGHSHVYWYRQLPEEGLKFMVYLQKENIIDESGMPKERFSAEFPKEGPSILRIQQVVRGDSAAYFCASSPGGTSGRKDTQYFGPGTRLTVL.

The J gene is TRBJ1-4, the V gene TRBV19, with D uncertain. The ends were cut back, 4 bases at V and 7 bases at J, with 4 bases in the middle. Germline V gene lookup returns CDR1 LNHDA and CDR2 SQIVND (reference sequence). This CDR3 has 11 amino acids. The CDR3 sequence is CASSKLEKLFF. DNA of the CDR3: TGTGCCAGTAGTAAACTTGAAAAACTGTTTTTT.

This clone was seen only a few times. The genes are TRBV19 and TRBJ2-1, with 13 bases that match TRBD2. CDR3 size: 15 residues. V shed 7 bases and J 10 bases; nucleotides not matched to a gene: 10. CDR1 and CDR2 (germline): LNHDA, SQIVND (reference sequence). CDR3 region: CASTNTGTSGAEQFF. CDR3 DNA: TGTGCCAGTACTAATACCGGGACTAGCGGGGCAGAGCAGTTCTTC.

V usage is TRBV7-9 and J usage is TRBJ1-1; TRBD1 is a possible D gene (5 bases). Germline loops: CDR1 SEHNR, CDR2 FQNEAQ (reference sequence). Trimming removed 1 base at V and 1 base at J, with 7 bases between. The CDR3 is made up of 14 amino acids. The CDR3 sequence is CASSLGGTNTEAFF. CDR3 in DNA: TGTGCCAGCAGCTTAGGGGGGACGAACACTGAAGCTTTCTTT. Full variable domain (remainder filled in from reference TRBV7-9 and TRBJ1-1): DTGVSQNPRHKITKRGQNVTFRCDPISEHNRLYWYRQTLGQGPEFLTYFQNEAQLEKSRLLSDRFSAERPKGSFSTLEIQRTEQGDSAMYLCASSLGGTNTEAFFGQGTRLTVV.

J is TRBJ1-1 and V is TRBV6-1; tentatively, D is TRBD1 (6 bases). The CDR3 runs to 13 residues. Trimming left V 6 bases short and J 1 base short, with 9 bases between. Per the germline V gene, CDR1 is MNHNS and CDR2 is SASEGT. The CDR3 region is CASRTGANTEAFF. The DNA of the CDR3 is TGTGCCAGCAGGACAGGAGCGAACACTGAAGCTTTCTTT.

The V call is TRBV11-1, the J call TRBJ2-2, with D tentatively TRBD2 (6 bases). CDR1 is SGHAT, CDR2 FQDESV, per germline (reference sequence). Trimming took 4 bases from V and 2 from J, leaving 8 bases between them. The length of the CDR3 is 14 residues. The DNA of the CDR3 is TGTGCCAGCAGCTCGGGACTTAACACCGGGGAGCTGTTTTTT. It encodes CASSSGLNTGELFF.

The chain carries TRBV7-8 and TRBJ1-2; D is unclear. CDR1 and CDR2 (germline): SGHVS, FQNEAQ. V dropped 5 bases and J dropped 8 bases, with 9 bases sitting between them. The CDR3 totals 11 residues. The CDR3 loop is CASSLGWGYTF. CDR3 DNA: TGTGCCAGCAGCCTGGGGTGGGGCTACACCTTC. Filled out from reference TRBV7-8 and TRBJ1-2, the complete variable domain reads GAGVSQSPRYKVAKRGQDVALRCDPISGHVSLFWYQQALGQGPEFLTYFQNEAQLDKSGLPSDRFFAERPEGSVSTLKIQRTQQEDSAVYLCASSLGWGYTFGSGTRLTVV.

This clone was picked up one time. The chain couples TRBV19 to TRBJ2-3, with D tentatively TRBD2 (6 bases). V was trimmed by 1 base and J by 5 bases, leaving 19 bases between them. The CDR3 is made up of 17 amino acids. Germline V gives CDR1 LNHDA, CDR2 SQIVND (reference sequence). CDR3 nucleotide sequence: TGTGCCAGTAGTATAGGGATTGGCGGGGATGAACAAGATACGCAGTATTTT. This codes for CASSIGIGGDEQDTQYF.